In this sample, the clone carrying this T cell receptor (beta chain) turned up a few times. This specimen belongs to a study of blood T cell repertoires in COVID-19. Study details: Sources were T cells, B-cell-depleted T cells, or PBMCs; the material itself was cDNA or gDNA.

Profiled with immunoSEQ multiplex PCR; TCRdb holds only in-frame clones, not every one. This table holds 95,000 to 150,000 clones, more than 80% found once. The CDR3 loop spans 16 amino acids. Germline CDR1 reads SEHNR; CDR2 reads FQNEAQ (reference sequence). The V end lost 0 bases, the J end lost 0 bases, and 11 bases lay between the germline ends. The chain couples TRBV7-9 to TRBJ1-2, with D unclear. This TCR came from a man aged 40-55 years with acute or convalescent COVID-19. The sequencing sample was made of peripheral blood. The CDR3 nucleotides are TGTGCCAGCAGCTTAGCGCGGGCGGAAGCTAACTATGGCTACACCTTC. Protein sequence: CASSLARAEANYGYTF.